This TCR beta chain was recorded in a study of blood T cell repertoires in COVID-19. Across the study: There were acute and convalescent COVID-19 samples, and they came from the United States, Italy and Spain. PBMCs, B-cell-depleted T cells, or T cells were the source of the cDNA or gDNA that made up the material.

V was pared by 0 bases and J by 4 bases, with 5 bases between. In germline, CDR1 is SGHDN, CDR2 FVKESK. The CDR3 loop spans 13 amino acids. Per the original methods: Nucleated cell counts were estimated from reference gene primer amplification. Assay used: immunoSEQ multiplex PCR; TCRdb lists only in-frame clones, some missing. For V, J and clone size, that table is used; D and trimming come from the DNA. The sample yields 130,000 to 150,000 clones, about four fifths seen once. The chain uses TRBV14 and TRBJ2-3; D gene unclear. The sequencing input was peripheral blood. The sequence was obtained from a human donor with acute or convalescent COVID-19. The donor label of this sample is uncertain. This chain's CDR3 is CASSQDRADTQYF. The DNA of the CDR3 is TGTGCCAGCAGCCAAGATCGCGCAGATACGCAGTATTTT. Complete variable domain (other parts from reference TRBV14 and TRBJ2-3): EAGVTQFPSHSVIEKGQTVTLRCDPISGHDNLYWYRRVMGKEIKFLLHFVKESKQDESGMPNNRFLAERTGGTYSTLKVQPAELEDSGVYFCASSQDRADTQYFGPGTRLTVL.